What follows are 21 T cell receptor beta chains derived from one specimen sequenced in a study of blood T cell repertoires in COVID-19. Profiled with immunoSEQ multiplex PCR; TCRdb holds only in-frame clones, not every one. The sample carries about 170,000 clones, approximately 92% recorded once. Sequences were obtained from peripheral blood. Every receptor here comes from a woman aged 50 to 60 with acute or convalescent COVID-19.

The gene calls are TRBV25-1 and TRBJ2-7; TRBD2 is a possible D gene (6 bases). Germline loops: CDR1 MGHDK, CDR2 SYGVNS. The length of the CDR3 is 15 residues. V dropped 4 bases and J dropped 4 bases, with 17 bases sitting between them. The CDR3 here is CASSGISGREYEQYF. Here the CDR3 DNA reads TGTGCCAGCAGTGGAATCTCCGGACGGGAGTACGAGCAGTACTTC.

The genes are TRBV7-3 and TRBJ1-1; no clear D. The CDR3 has 13 amino acids. The germline CDR1 and CDR2 sequences are SGHTA and FQGTGA. The V end lost 5 bases, the J end lost 3 bases, and 10 bases lay between the germline ends. The CDR3 reads CASSPYRDTEAFF. For the CDR3, the DNA is TGTGCCAGCAGCCCGTATCGGGACACTGAAGCTTTCTTT.

This chain joins TRBV3-1 (or the pseudogene TRBV3-2) and TRBJ2-3; the match to TRBD2 covers 7 bases. V dropped 5 bases and J dropped 6; count of bases not matched to a gene: 8. CDR3 size: 14 residues. Germline-derived CDR1 and CDR2 are LGHDT and YNNKEL (reference sequence). This chain's CDR3 is CASSARGGRDTQYF. The CDR3, as DNA: TGTGCCAGCAGCGCTCGCGGGGGACGGGATACGCAGTATTTT.

This sequence joins TRBV6-4 and TRBJ1-5; 11 bases match TRBD1. This CDR3 is 16 amino acids long. Trimming cost V 7 bases and J 1 base; bases outside gene matches: 6. Germline lookup yields CDR1 MRHNA and CDR2 SNTAGT. The CDR3 sequence: CASNRTGGWSNQPQHF. CDR3 nucleotide sequence: TGTGCCAGCAACAGGACAGGGGGCTGGAGCAATCAGCCCCAGCATTTT.

This chain joins TRBV18 and TRBJ1-5; D is perhaps TRBD1 (6 bases). This CDR3 spans 13 amino acids. The V gene lost 4 bases and the J gene lost 7 bases, with 11 bases spanning the gap. Per the germline V gene, CDR1 is KGHSH and CDR2 is LQKENI. The DNA for the CDR3 is TGTGCCAGCTCACAAGAACAGGGACAGCCCCAGCATTTT. Residues: CASSQEQGQPQHF.

The chain couples TRBV12-3 or TRBV12-4 to TRBJ1-6; D gene ambiguous. Trimming took off 3 bases at V and 7 bases at J, with 4 bases between the two ends. The CDR3 runs 12 residues. For the CDR3, the DNA is TGTGCCAGCAGTTTTCCGAATTCACCCCTCCACTTT. This sequence encodes CASSFPNSPLHF.

The CDR3 region is CAISVGRDYTF. The CDR3 nucleotides read TGTGCCATCAGTGTGGGCAGGGACTACACCTTC. This chain uses TRBV10-3 with TRBJ1-2; tentatively, D is TRBD1 (5 bases). The CDR3 sequence is 11 residues long. The germline V gene encodes CDR1 ENHRY and CDR2 SYGVKD. Trimming removed 4 bases at V and 10 bases at J, with 10 bases between.

The chain employs TRBV5-1 and TRBJ1-1; 10 nucleotides agree with TRBD1. Germline V gene lookup returns CDR1 SGHRS and CDR2 YFSETQ. The CDR3 runs 13 residues. The V gene end was trimmed by 5 bases and the J gene end by 7 bases; junction bases not matched to a gene: 5. The CDR3 sequence: CASRLTGGNEAFF. CDR3 nucleotide sequence: TGCGCCAGCAGACTGACAGGGGGCAATGAAGCTTTCTTT.

The chain uses TRBV6-2 or TRBV6-3 and TRBJ1-1; 9 bases are shared with TRBD1. Germline assignment: CDR1 MNHEY and CDR2 SVGEGT. CDR3 length: 14 residues. The ends lost 2 bases at V and 4 bases at J; junction bases unmatched: 2. The CDR3 DNA follows: TGTGCCAGCAGTTACGAGACAGGGGGCACTGAAGCTTTCTTT. The encoded protein is CASSYETGGTEAFF.

The V and J genes are TRBV30 and TRBJ1-4; D perhaps matches TRBD1 (6 bases). Trimming left V 5 bases short and J 2 bases short, with 6 bases between. CDR1 is GTSNPN, CDR2 SVGIG, per germline (reference sequence). CDR3 size: 12 residues. CDR3 nucleotide sequence: TGTGCCTGGGGACAGACTAATGAAAAACTGTTTTTT. Protein sequence: CAWGQTNEKLFF.

The chain has TRBV7-2 and TRBJ2-2; tentatively, D is TRBD1 (6 bases). CDR1 and CDR2 (germline): SGHTA, FQGNSA. This CDR3 has 14 amino acids. Trimming pared 2 bases from V and 3 bases from J, leaving 7 bases between. For the CDR3, the DNA is TGTGCCAGCAGCTTATACAGGGACACCGGGGAGCTGTTTTTT. This gives the protein CASSLYRDTGELFF.

The V and J genes are TRBV7-9 and TRBJ1-3; tentative D call: TRBD1 (5 bases). V lost 1 base, J lost 11 bases, and 15 bases lay in between. Germline V CDR1 and CDR2: SEHNR, FQNEAQ (reference sequence). The CDR3 spans 14 residues. The CDR3 sequence: CASSLGQSGRAIYF. In DNA form, the CDR3 reads TGTGCCAGCAGCTTAGGACAGTCGGGTCGCGCCATATATTTT.

The chain carries TRBV7-9 and TRBJ1-2; 7 bases align to TRBD1. Germline V CDR1 and CDR2: SEHNR, FQNEAQ (reference sequence). CDR3 length equals 13 residues. V shed 5 bases, J shed 5 bases, and the junction held 5 bases outside the gene matches. As DNA, the CDR3 is TGTGCCAGCAGCATCGGGACAGCATATGGCTACACCTTC. It is translated as CASSIGTAYGYTF.

CDR3 in amino acids: CASSMPYNYEQYF. The CDR3, as DNA: TGTGCCAGCAGTATGCCCTATAACTACGAGCAGTACTTC. The chain recombines TRBV28 with TRBJ2-7, with unresolved D. The CDR3 is 13 residues long. The V end lost 5 bases, the J end lost 3 bases, and 11 bases lay between the germline ends. Germline V gene lookup returns CDR1 MDHEN and CDR2 SYDVKM. The full variable domain, in which reference TRBV28 and TRBJ2-7 provide the parts outside the CDR3, is DVKVTQSSRYLVKRTGEKVFLECVQDMDHENMFWYRQDPGLGLRLIYFSYDVKMKEKGDIPEGYSVSREKKERFSLILESASTNQTSMYLCASSMPYNYEQYFGPGTRLTVT.

The chain uses TRBV28 and TRBJ1-2, with 8 bases fitting TRBD1. J was trimmed by 5 bases and V by 4 bases; bases with no gene match: 15. The length of the CDR3 is 17 residues. The germline V gene has CDR1 MDHEN and CDR2 SYDVKM. In DNA, the CDR3 is TGTGCCAGCAGTTCCACGCCAAGACAGGGGATTCTATATGGCTACACCTTC. This sequence encodes CASSSTPRQGILYGYTF.

CDR3 coding DNA: TGTGCCAGCAGCCCCGACAGGGCCTCTGGAAACACCATATATTTT. Residues: CASSPDRASGNTIYF. J is TRBJ1-3 and V is TRBV4-2; 7 bases are shared with TRBD1. V lost 4 bases, J lost 0 bases, and 3 bases stayed unmatched. Per germline, CDR1 LGHNA and CDR2 YNFKEQ. The CDR3 extends over 15 amino acids.

The CDR3 bases are TGCGCCAGCAGCCAAGATAATTCGGGGAGTAATGAAAAACTGTTTTTT. Amino acids: CASSQDNSGSNEKLFF. The rearrangement joins TRBV4-1 to TRBJ1-4, with no clear D. The germline V and J ends were trimmed by 0 bases and 4 bases, with 12 bases remaining between them. The CDR3 spans 16 residues. Germline CDR1 is MGHRA and CDR2 is YSYEKL.

The chain links TRBV19 to TRBJ1-4; D perhaps matches TRBD1 (6 bases). Per germline, CDR1 LNHDA and CDR2 SQIVND (reference sequence). This CDR3 is 13 amino acids long. Trimming took 10 bases from V and 7 from J, leaving 16 bases between them. The CDR3 here is CATQGGAREKLFF. CDR3 nucleotide sequence: TGTGCCACCCAAGGGGGGGCACGTGAAAAACTGTTTTTT.

This chain joins TRBV6-1 and TRBJ2-1; 10 nucleotides line up with TRBD2. V trimming: 4 bases; J trimming: 3 bases; junction bases outside the gene matches: 9. In germline, CDR1 is MNHNS, CDR2 SASEGT. The CDR3 length is 17 residues. The CDR3 loop is CASSGQASGSGYNEQFF. CDR3 coding DNA: TGTGCCAGCAGTGGCCAGGCTAGCGGGAGTGGCTACAATGAGCAGTTCTTC.

This sequence joins TRBV28 and TRBJ1-1; the D gene is possibly TRBD1 (6 bases). The CDR3 spans 13 residues. The germline gives CDR1 MDHEN, CDR2 SYDVKM. The V and J ends lost 8 bases and 5 bases respectively, with 15 bases between them. CDR3 sequence (DNA): TGTGCCAGCGGAGAACAGGGAAGGACTGAAGCTTTCTTT. Translating it yields CASGEQGRTEAFF.

CDR3 residues: CATSDPLAGVAGELFF. The CDR3 DNA is TGTGCCACCAGTGATCCCCTAGCGGGAGTTGCCGGGGAGCTGTTTTTT. The V gene is TRBV24-1, the J gene TRBJ2-2, with 10 nucleotides matching TRBD2. Germline trimming cut 3 bases from V and 6 bases from J; bases unmatched to any gene: 6. The germline gives CDR1 KGHDR, CDR2 SFDVKD. The CDR3 runs to 16 residues.